This TCR beta chain was documented in a study of Ad26.COV2.S vaccination and SARS-CoV-2 variants (dated by TCRdb to the early 2020s). With regard to the full study: Vaccine-arm donors came from COV1001, a multicentre, randomized, double-blind, placebo-controlled phase I-IIa trial of Ad26.COV2.S in healthy adults. Ad26.COV2.S was given intramuscularly at 5x10^10 or 1x10^11 viral particles, as a single shot or as two shots 56 days apart. Sequencing of the TCRbeta repertoire served to evaluate the specificity and breadth of SARS-CoV-2-reactive T cell receptors following Ad26.COV2.S vaccination. A total of around 32 samples were included in the TCR-sequenced set, comprising some 20 Ad26.COV2.S vaccine recipients, 5 placebo recipients and 8 SARS-CoV-2 convalescent individuals. Participants in the trial were split at random into five groups of five each, receiving low-dose or high-dose Ad26.COV2.S once or twice, or else placebo on both occasions. Blinding of investigators to trial group allocation was maintained during experiments and outcome assessment. Paper-wide results and their limitations: Ad26.COV2.S recipients had higher spike-specific TCR breadth than placebo recipients (P = 0.0014). It was noted by the authors that total T cell responses may have been underestimated by the TCR breadth and depth analyses. Vaccine and placebo recipients had comparable non-spike TCR breadth, which fits with the vaccine containing only spike. The study was not powered for comparison of responses between vaccine doses or regimens. After vaccination, spike-specific CD8+ and CD4+ T cell responses were reported to show substantial breadth.

Relative to germline, V is 1 base shorter and J is 1 base shorter, with 13 bases between their ends. The CDR3, cysteine through phenylalanine, is 16 amino acids long. Left in the record is the CDR3 DNA by itself, 48 bases read in frame from the first base. CDR1 is given as PRHDT and CDR2 as FYEKMQ, both from the germline V gene (reference sequence). This clone has a handful of counts. Which antigen it targets is not known. No quality values exist for individual bases; no much larger clone is one base distant. The immunoSEQ Assay was the method used to sequence TCRbeta CDR3 regions. After extraction, genomic DNA underwent amplification by bias-controlled multiplex PCR, followed by high-throughput sequencing. Under the source paper's analysis protocol: To quantify the absolute abundance of every unique TCRbeta CDR3 region, sequences were collapsed and filtered. T cell fraction was estimated by normalization of TCRbeta template counts to usable DNA, with usable DNA being measured through amplification of reference genes present in all nucleated cells. Repertoire TCRs were annotated as SARS-CoV-2-specific by exact matching of V gene, CDR3 amino acid sequence and J gene to a known reactive TCR set. MIRA supplied the reference SARS-CoV-2 TCR set, which was filtered for enrichment in COVID-19-positive ImmuneCODE repertoires so that public or cross-reactive TCRs were removed. Using the MIRA antigens, annotated TCRs were further analysed by specific ORF or by position within an ORF. Breadth was defined as the number of annotated unique rearrangements divided by the total number of unique productive rearrangements, and depth was defined as the summed frequency of the annotated unique rearrangements. Two-sided Wilcoxon rank-sum tests were applied when comparing TCR breadth between groups. TCRdb retrieved this table from immuneACCESS and kept in-frame rearrangements only. Not all clones are present; in checked studies, unresolved V genes account for under half, and no reason is known for the remainder. The D gene and trimming were derived from the DNA, and the V and J assignments and clone size from that table. Within this sample are about 350,000 clones, with roughly 91% of them counted one time only. Approximately 4.5% of the sample comes from the top ten.

Per the publication, the treatment or condition label means: about 20 received Ad26.COV2.S at low or high dose, single or two shots; about 5 received placebo; per-sample allocation not given. For vaccine and placebo recipients, the sequenced repertoires came from samples collected on day 63 after the first injection. In Cohort 1b, 20 to 25 adults aged 18-55 years were enrolled at a single site in Boston, USA, between 29 July and 7 August 2020. Ad26.COV2.S consisted of a replication-incompetent adenovirus type 26 vector by which a prefusion-stabilized SARS-CoV-2 spike protein from the original Wuhan strain was expressed.

The sample consisted of peripheral blood, taken in a trial of Ad26.COV2.S vaccine versus placebo. The sequence links TRBV13 to TRBJ1-1, with the D gene uncertain. The receptor was derived from a person aged 18 to 59 who received the Ad26.COV2.S COVID-19 vaccine or a placebo. The sequenced DNA is TGTGCCAGCAGCTTAGCGGTTTGGCAGTCGAACACTGAAGCTTTCTTT. Its protein product is CASSLAVWQSNTEAFF.